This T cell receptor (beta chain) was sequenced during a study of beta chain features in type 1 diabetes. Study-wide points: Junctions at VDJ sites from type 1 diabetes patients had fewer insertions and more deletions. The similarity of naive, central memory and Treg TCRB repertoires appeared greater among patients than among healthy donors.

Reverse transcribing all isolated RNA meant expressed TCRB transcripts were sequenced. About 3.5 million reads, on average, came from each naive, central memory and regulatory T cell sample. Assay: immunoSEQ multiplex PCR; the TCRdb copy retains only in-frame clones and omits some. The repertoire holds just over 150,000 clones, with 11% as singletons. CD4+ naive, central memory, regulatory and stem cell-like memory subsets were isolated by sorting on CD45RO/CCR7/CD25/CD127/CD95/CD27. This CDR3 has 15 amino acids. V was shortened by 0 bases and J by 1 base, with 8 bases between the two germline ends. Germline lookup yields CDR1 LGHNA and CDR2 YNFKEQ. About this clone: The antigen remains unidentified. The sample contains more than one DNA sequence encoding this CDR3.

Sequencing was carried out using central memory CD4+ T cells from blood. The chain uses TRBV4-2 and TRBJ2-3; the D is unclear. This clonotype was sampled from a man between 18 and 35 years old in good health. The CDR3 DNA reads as TGTGCCAGCAGCCAAGATGGAAGCGGCACAGATACGCAGTATTTT. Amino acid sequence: CASSQDGSGTDTQYF.